These 21 T cell receptor beta chains were all obtained from the same sample, sequenced in a study of graft-versus-host responses after intestinal transplantation. These receptors have no known antigen. The repertoire was sequenced with immunoSEQ multiplex PCR; TCRdb's copy has only in-frame clones and lacks some. The data contain some 86,000 clones, 88% of them singletons. The source material was unstimulated CD4+ T cells sorted from spleen or lymph node cells, sampled before transplant. The receptor set was obtained from a human donor who was the organ donor for an intestinal transplant.

This clone was recorded once. The V gene is TRBV20-1, the J gene TRBJ2-1, with 7 nucleotides matching TRBD1. The CDR3 is made up of 11 amino acids. Per germline, CDR1 DFQATT and CDR2 SNEGSKA (reference sequence). After removal of 6 bases from V and 13 bases from J, the junction contained 9 bases not matched to a gene. CDR3 sequence (DNA): TGCAGTGCAGGGGGCCTAGACCTTCAGTTCTTC. Amino acids: CSAGGLDLQFF.

This chain connects TRBV18 to TRBJ2-7, with 8 bases aligning to TRBD1. This CDR3 has 14 amino acids. The V segment lost 2 bases and the J segment 5 bases; nucleotides outside the gene matches: 5. The germline V gene encodes CDR1 KGHSH and CDR2 LQKENI. The CDR3 coding sequence is TGTGCCAGCTCACCAGGGGACAGGAAAGACGAGCAGTACTTC. Its protein product is CASSPGDRKDEQYF.

There are a few counts of this clone. The chain joins TRBV29-1 to TRBJ2-7, with 13 bases identical to TRBD2. Germline V gene lookup returns CDR1 SQVTM and CDR2 ANQGSEA. The CDR3 length is 12 residues. The CDR3 bases are TGCACCCGACTAGCGGGAGGTTCCGAGCAGTACTTC. This gives the protein CTRLAGGSEQYF.

V usage is TRBV11-3 and J usage is TRBJ2-1, with 12 bases identical to TRBD2. V lost 1 base, J lost 7 bases, and 5 bases stayed unmatched. The CDR3 is made up of 16 amino acids. Per germline, CDR1 SGHNT and CDR2 YENEEA. The CDR3 here is CASSLGTSGKRNEQFF. The CDR3 DNA is TGTGCCAGCAGCTTAGGGACTAGCGGGAAGAGGAATGAGCAGTTCTTC.

The genes are TRBV10-1 and TRBJ2-1; TRBD2 matches 10 bases. There are 13 residues in the CDR3. Germline V gives CDR1 WNHNN, CDR2 SYGVQD (reference sequence). After removal of 5 bases from V and 9 bases from J, the junction contained 4 bases not matched to a gene. The CDR3 reads CASSTSGTPEQFF. The CDR3 nucleotides are TGCGCCAGCAGTACTAGCGGGACGCCTGAGCAGTTCTTC.

J is TRBJ2-3 and V is TRBV30; D ambiguous. Germline V gene sequence: CDR1 GTSNPN, CDR2 SVGIG (reference sequence). V lost 0 bases and J lost 6, with 10 bases in between. The CDR3 is 13 amino acids. CDR3 residues: CAWSVLPRDTQYF. The CDR3 DNA follows: TGTGCCTGGAGTGTACTTCCTAGGGATACGCAGTATTTT.

This clone was counted once. The chain joins TRBV30 to TRBJ1-1; tentative D call: TRBD1 (5 bases). Germline V lookup: CDR1 GTSNPN, CDR2 SVGIG (reference sequence). V was clipped by 0 bases and J by 4 bases, with 12 bases between them. The CDR3 is made up of 14 amino acids. DNA of the CDR3: TGTGCCTGGAGTGTACTTCGGGGGGGCACTGAAGCTTTCTTT. Translating gives CAWSVLRGGTEAFF.

The V gene is TRBV5-4, the J gene TRBJ2-5; perhaps TRBD2 as D (6 bases). The CDR3 runs 16 residues. Germline V lookup: CDR1 SGHNT, CDR2 YYREEE (reference sequence). V lost 4 bases and J lost 5, with 21 bases in between. CDR3 residues: CASSPGGALGRETQYF. The CDR3 nucleotides read TGTGCCAGCAGCCCGGGTGGGGCCCTAGGGAGGGAGACCCAGTACTTC. Based on the CDR3 plus reference TRBV5-4 and TRBJ2-5, the full variable domain is ETGVTQSPTHLIKTRGQQVTLRCSSQSGHNTVSWYQQALGQGPQFIFQYYREEENGRGNFPPRFSGLQFPNYSSELNVNALELDDSALYLCASSPGGALGRETQYFGPGTRLLVL.

This rearrangement joins TRBV19 to TRBJ2-7; the D gene is possibly TRBD2 (5 bases). In germline, CDR1 is LNHDA, CDR2 SQIVND (reference sequence). The V gene lost 5 bases and the J gene lost 0 bases, with 11 bases spanning the gap. The CDR3 loop spans 14 amino acids. CDR3 loop: CASSSPGSSYEQYF. CDR3 nucleotide sequence: TGTGCCAGTAGTTCCCCGGGGTCCTCCTACGAGCAGTACTTC. The variable domain in full, completed from reference TRBV19 and TRBJ2-7, reads DGGITQSPKYLFRKEGQNVTLSCEQNLNHDAMYWYRQDPGQGLRLIYYSQIVNDFQKGDIAEGYSVSREKKESFPLTVTSAQKNPTAFYLCASSSPGSSYEQYFGPGTRLTVT.

Concerning this clone: No conserved phenylalanine or tryptophan is present at the end of the CDR3, so a read error is the likely explanation. The chain joins TRBV7-2 to TRBJ1-2, with D possibly being TRBD1 (5 bases). The germline V gene has CDR1 SGHTA and CDR2 FQGNSA. The CDR3 loop spans 12 amino acids. The V and J ends lost 5 bases and 3 bases respectively, with 7 bases between them. The CDR3 DNA reads as TGTGCCAGCAGCCCGGGGGACTATGGCTACACCCTC. Translating it yields CASSPGDYGYTL.

The chain employs TRBV7-2 and TRBJ2-3; 9 nucleotides match TRBD1. Trimming cost V 2 bases and J 6 bases; bases outside gene matches: 3. Germline V CDR1 and CDR2: SGHTA, FQGNSA. The CDR3 sequence is 14 residues long. CDR3 residues: CASSLTGGLDTQYF. As DNA, the CDR3 is TGTGCCAGCAGCTTAACAGGGGGCCTTGATACGCAGTATTTT.

This clone was recorded only once. This sequence joins TRBV27 and TRBJ1-1; D is unclear. The CDR3 runs to 15 residues. Trimming removed 4 bases at V and 5 bases at J, with 17 bases between. Germline loops: CDR1 MNHEY, CDR2 SMNVEV (reference sequence). CDR3 protein: CASSSRTRGGTEAFF. In DNA, the CDR3 is TGTGCCAGCAGTTCCCGGACCCGCGGCGGGACTGAAGCTTTCTTT.

The chain has TRBV5-5 and TRBJ2-7, with D tentatively TRBD2 (6 bases). Trimming took 3 bases from V and 6 from J, leaving 16 bases between them. The CDR3 is made up of 14 amino acids. Germline V gene lookup returns CDR1 SGHKS and CDR2 YYEKEE (reference sequence). In DNA, the CDR3 is TGTGCCAGCAGCTGGGGGGACCTCCGCTCCGAGCAGTACTTC. Translating gives CASSWGDLRSEQYF.

J is TRBJ2-3 and V is TRBV10-3; no clear D gene. V lost 10 bases and J 4 bases, leaving 15 bases between the germline ends. The CDR3 loop spans 13 amino acids. Germline lookup yields CDR1 ENHRY and CDR2 SYGVKD. CDR3 loop: CATKPDSADTQYF. Here the CDR3 DNA reads TGTGCCACCAAGCCCGATTCGGCAGATACGCAGTATTTT.

The chain is built from TRBV5-1 and TRBJ2-5; 10 positions agree with TRBD1. V lost 5 bases and J lost 3; bases outside the gene matches: 7. CDR3 length: 15 residues. CDR1 SGHRS and CDR2 YFSETQ come from the germline V gene. Here the CDR3 DNA reads TGCGCCAGCAGTGAGGCCGGGACAGGGGAAGAGACCCAGTACTTC. Translated: CASSEAGTGEETQYF.

The chain employs TRBV19 and TRBJ2-6; the D is unclear. With 7 bases removed from V and 0 bases from J, the gap between germline ends came to 10 bases. The CDR3 runs to 15 residues. Germline V gene lookup returns CDR1 LNHDA and CDR2 SQIVND (reference sequence). The CDR3 coding sequence is TGTGCCAGTATAGCACCGGCCTCTGGGGCCAACGTCCTGACTTTC. Residues: CASIAPASGANVLTF.

This sequence joins TRBV19 and TRBJ2-5, with 9 bases identical to TRBD2. The CDR3 totals 16 residues. CDR1 LNHDA and CDR2 SQIVND come from the germline V gene (reference sequence). V lost 4 bases and J lost 3; bases outside the gene matches: 9. In nucleotides, the CDR3 is TGTGCCAGTAGTAGCTATAGGGCTAGCGGGGAAGAGACCCAGTACTTC. Protein product: CASSSYRASGEETQYF. The entire variable domain, with the rest obtained from reference TRBV19 and TRBJ2-5, is as follows: DGGITQSPKYLFRKEGQNVTLSCEQNLNHDAMYWYRQDPGQGLRLIYYSQIVNDFQKGDIAEGYSVSREKKESFPLTVTSAQKNPTAFYLCASSSYRASGEETQYFGPGTRLLVL.

The chain has TRBV7-9 and TRBJ1-1; no definite D call. Trimming removed 2 bases at V and 4 bases at J, with 11 bases between. There are 14 residues in the CDR3. Germline lookup yields CDR1 SEHNR and CDR2 FQNEAQ (reference sequence). The CDR3 DNA reads TGTGCCAGCAGCTTAATGGTGGCAGGCACTGAAGCTTTCTTT. Protein: CASSLMVAGTEAFF.

This chain joins TRBV28 and TRBJ1-2; D call uncertain. Germline-derived CDR1 and CDR2 are MDHEN and SYDVKM. The germline V and J ends were trimmed by 6 bases and 8 bases, with 16 bases remaining between them. There are 13 residues in the CDR3. The CDR3 DNA sequence: TGTGCCAGCAGCTTGGAGGGATCTGGGGGCTACACCTTC. Encoded protein: CASSLEGSGGYTF.

The genes are TRBV2 and TRBJ2-3, with 11 bases matching TRBD2. This CDR3 spans 15 amino acids. V gave up 4 bases and J gave up 4 bases; unmatched junction bases: 4. CDR1 is SNHLY, CDR2 FYNNEI, per germline. The CDR3 nucleotides are TGTGCCAGCAGTGTACTAGCGGGAGTTGCAGATACGCAGTATTTT. It specifies CASSVLAGVADTQYF.

This chain connects TRBV28 to TRBJ2-7, with D unclear. V lost 1 base, J lost 3 bases, and 10 bases lay in between. The CDR3 covers 14 residues. Germline assignment: CDR1 MDHEN and CDR2 SYDVKM. In DNA, the CDR3 is TGTGCCAGCAGTTTATCGCAGCGTCGCTACGAGCAGTACTTC. Its protein product is CASSLSQRRYEQYF.